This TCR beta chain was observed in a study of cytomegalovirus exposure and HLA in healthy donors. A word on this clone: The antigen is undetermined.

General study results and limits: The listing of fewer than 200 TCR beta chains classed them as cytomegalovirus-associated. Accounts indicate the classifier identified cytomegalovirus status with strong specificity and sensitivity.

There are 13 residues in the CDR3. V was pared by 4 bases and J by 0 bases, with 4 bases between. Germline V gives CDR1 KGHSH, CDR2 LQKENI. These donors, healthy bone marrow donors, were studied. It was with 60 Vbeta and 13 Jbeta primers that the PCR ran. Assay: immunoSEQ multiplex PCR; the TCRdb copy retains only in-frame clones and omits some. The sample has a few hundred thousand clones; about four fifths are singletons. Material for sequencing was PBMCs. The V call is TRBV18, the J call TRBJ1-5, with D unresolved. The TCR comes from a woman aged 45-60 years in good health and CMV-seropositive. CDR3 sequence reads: CASSLYSNQPQHF. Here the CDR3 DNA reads TGTGCCAGCTCACTATATAGCAATCAGCCCCAGCATTTT. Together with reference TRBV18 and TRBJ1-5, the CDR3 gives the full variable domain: NAGVMQNPRHLVRRRGQEARLRCSPMKGHSHVYWYRQLPEEGLKFMVYLQKENIIDESGMPKERFSAEFPKEGPSILRIQQVVRGDSAAYFCASSLYSNQPQHFGDGTRLSIL.